The 28 T cell receptor beta chains listed next were all sequenced from one sample in a study of CD8 T cells in Susac syndrome. Random hexamers primed reverse transcription of about 0.5 to 1 ug RNA. TCRdb used MiXCR to reprocess the immunoSEQ multiplex PCR reads, holding one entry per CDR3 protein. The sample carries about 300,000 distinct CDR3 sequences, approximately 85% recorded once. Specimen: CD8+ T cells from PBMCs. These receptors were taken from a human donor with multiple sclerosis.

The chain employs TRBV27 and TRBJ2-7; 7 nucleotides match TRBD2. The CDR3 is made up of 16 amino acids. The V segment lost 4 bases and the J segment 3 bases; nucleotides outside the gene matches: 12. CDR1 MNHEY and CDR2 SMNVEV come from the germline V gene (reference sequence). This CDR3 reads CASSSDPRETRYEQYF. CDR3 DNA: TGTGCCAGCAGTTCGGACCCGCGGGAGACTCGCTACGAGCAGTACTTC.

This chain joins TRBV28 and TRBJ2-1; D ambiguous. The germline V gene encodes CDR1 MDHEN and CDR2 SYDVKM. V lost 6 bases to trimming and J lost 6 bases, with 6 bases between them. The CDR3 is 11 amino acids. The DNA for the CDR3 is TGTGCCAGCAGGTTCGGCAATGAGCAGTTCTTC. Translating it yields CASRFGNEQFF.

The rearrangement uses TRBV13 and TRBJ2-2; D is unclear. The germline V and J ends were trimmed by 1 base and 0 bases, with 6 bases remaining between them. Per germline, CDR1 PRHDT and CDR2 FYEKMQ (reference sequence). CDR3 length equals 15 residues. CDR3 sequence: CASSLAQTNTGELFF. The DNA of the CDR3 is TGTGCCAGCAGCTTAGCCCAGACGAACACCGGGGAGCTGTTTTTT. Full variable domain (missing parts from reference TRBV13 and TRBJ2-2): AAGVIQSPRHLIKEKRETATLKCYPIPRHDTVYWYQQGPGQDPQFLISFYEKMQSDKGSIPDRFSAQQFSDYHSELNMSSLELGDSALYFCASSLAQTNTGELFFGEGSRLTVL.

This chain joins TRBV19 and TRBJ2-1, with 11 positions matching TRBD1. The V segment lost 6 bases and the J segment 6 bases; nucleotides outside the gene matches: 13. The V gene's germline CDR1 is LNHDA and CDR2 SQIVND (reference sequence). The CDR3 totals 17 residues. The CDR3 nucleotides are TGTGCCAGTAGACCCTCTCCCGGGACAGGGGGTCCCAATGAGCAGTTCTTC. This gives the protein CASRPSPGTGGPNEQFF.

The V gene is TRBV20-1, the J gene TRBJ2-1; 7 nucleotides line up with TRBD1. Germline values: CDR1 DFQATT, CDR2 SNEGSKA (reference sequence). Germline trimming cut 0 bases from V and 5 bases from J; bases unmatched to any gene: 7. The CDR3 is 15 residues long. As DNA, the CDR3 is TGCAGTGCTAGAGATGCCCGACAGGGTGACAATGAGCAGTTCTTC. It is translated as CSARDARQGDNEQFF.

This clonotype was seen only once. The rearrangement joins TRBV2 to TRBJ2-1, with TRBD1 identical over 9 bases. Germline V gene sequence: CDR1 SNHLY, CDR2 FYNNEI. J was trimmed by 9 bases and V by 7 bases; bases with no gene match: 16. The CDR3 has 16 amino acids. CDR3 DNA: TGTGCCAGCAACCCGACCCCGGGACAGGGAGTCGGTGAGCAGTTCTTC. This gives the protein CASNPTPGQGVGEQFF.

The CDR3 loop is CASSSRLGAYEQYF. The CDR3 DNA is TGTGCCAGCAGCTCAAGACTAGGGGCCTACGAGCAGTACTTC. The chain couples TRBV7-6 to TRBJ2-7; tentatively, D is TRBD2 (6 bases). This CDR3 has 14 amino acids. Germline V gene lookup returns CDR1 SGHVS and CDR2 FNYEAQ. The ends were cut back, 4 bases at V and 2 bases at J, with 12 bases in the middle.

The chain carries TRBV6-2 or TRBV6-3 and TRBJ1-5; D unresolved. Germline V gene sequence: CDR1 MNHEY, CDR2 SVGEGT. This CDR3 has 16 residues. V was pared by 0 bases and J by 0 bases, with 9 bases between. In DNA form, the CDR3 reads TGTGCCAGCAGTTACTCGACGGCTTATAGCAATCAGCCCCAGCATTTT. It yields the protein CASSYSTAYSNQPQHF.

This chain uses TRBV4-3 with TRBJ1-4; the D gene is possibly TRBD1 (5 bases). Germline V gives CDR1 LGHNA, CDR2 YSLEER. The CDR3 extends over 15 amino acids. V was shortened by 0 bases and J by 7 bases, with 12 bases between the two germline ends. The CDR3, as DNA: TGCGCCAGCAGCCAAGATTTATGGGGGATTGAAAAACTGTTTTTT. Translated: CASSQDLWGIEKLFF.

The rearrangement uses TRBV29-1 and TRBJ1-2, with a possible D match to TRBD1 (6 bases). Deletions cut 2 bases from V and 6 bases from J, with 13 bases between. Germline lookup yields CDR1 SQVTM and CDR2 ANQGSEA. CDR3 length equals 13 residues. The CDR3 bases are TGCAGCGTTGAAAGGGGGGCCCTTGATGGCTACACCTTC. This sequence encodes CSVERGALDGYTF.

This clonotype was observed once. The V call is TRBV5-4, the J call TRBJ2-3; 9 bases align to TRBD2. The germline V gene has CDR1 SGHNT and CDR2 YYREEE (reference sequence). The CDR3 is 15 residues long. Germline trimming cut 4 bases from V and 6 bases from J; bases unmatched to any gene: 9. The CDR3 DNA is TGTGCCAGCAGCAACCAGCGGGGGGCTAGTGATACGCAGTATTTT. Translation gives CASSNQRGASDTQYF.

This sequence joins TRBV12-3 or TRBV12-4 and TRBJ2-1; no clear D. The ends were cut back, 6 bases at V and 3 bases at J, with 18 bases in the middle. CDR3 length: 16 residues. The CDR3 loop reads CASSLPLVGRYNEQFF. DNA of the CDR3: TGTGCCAGCAGCCTCCCCCTTGTAGGGCGCTACAATGAGCAGTTCTTC.

The rearrangement uses TRBV5-6 and TRBJ2-2, with D perhaps matching TRBD1 or TRBD2 (6 bases each). This CDR3 has 15 residues. Germline V gene data show CDR1 as SGHDT and CDR2 as YYEEEE. V was shortened by 1 base and J by 7 bases, with 14 bases between the two germline ends. In DNA, the CDR3 is TGTGCCAGCAGCTTGTATCCGGGGGCCGGCGGGGAGCTGTTTTTT. This translates into CASSLYPGAGGELFF. Full variable domain (remainder filled in from reference TRBV5-6 and TRBJ2-2): DAGVTQSPTHLIKTRGQQVTLRCSPKSGHDTVSWYQQALGQGPQFIFQYYEEEERQRGNFPDRFSGHQFPNYSSELNVNALLLGDSALYLCASSLYPGAGGELFFGEGSRLTVL.

The genes are TRBV20-1 and TRBJ1-1; D is unclear. The CDR3 sequence is 15 residues long. V lost 0 bases and J lost 1, with 12 bases in between. Germline V lookup: CDR1 DFQATT, CDR2 SNEGSKA (reference sequence). Written as DNA, the CDR3 is TGCAGTGCTAGAGATAGCGGGATTGGGAACACTGAAGCTTTCTTT. It specifies CSARDSGIGNTEAFF.

The chain couples TRBV20-1 to TRBJ2-7; no definite D call. The V gene's germline CDR1 is DFQATT and CDR2 SNEGSKA (reference sequence). The CDR3 consists of 13 residues. The V gene lost 1 base and the J gene lost 2 bases, with 9 bases spanning the gap. CDR3 coding DNA: TGCAGTGCTAGAGTATGGTCAACCTACGAGCAGTACTTC. This gives the protein CSARVWSTYEQYF.

V is TRBV5-6 and J is TRBJ2-3; D call uncertain. Germline values: CDR1 SGHDT, CDR2 YYEEEE. This CDR3 spans 16 amino acids. V was cut by 0 bases and J by 1 base, with 12 bases left in between. The CDR3 DNA sequence: TGTGCCAGCAGCTTGGGCAATGTGATGGGCACAGATACGCAGTATTTT. Its protein is CASSLGNVMGTDTQYF.

The CDR3 here is CASSYPTFGTANYGYTF. Here the CDR3 DNA reads TGTGCCAGCAGTTACCCCACGTTTGGTACCGCTAACTATGGCTACACCTTC. V and J are TRBV28 and TRBJ1-2; no firm D call. Germline CDR1 reads MDHEN; CDR2 reads SYDVKM. The CDR3 sequence is 17 residues long. Trimming took off 4 bases at V and 0 bases at J, with 18 bases between the two ends.

The chain recombines TRBV14 with TRBJ2-1, with a weak D call TRBD1 (5 bases). The CDR3 length is 13 residues. Germline CDR1 is SGHDN and CDR2 is FVKESK. V lost 6 bases, J lost 8 bases, and 14 bases lay in between. The CDR3 nucleotides read TGTGCCAGCAGACTTACAGGAGTCGATGAGCAGTTCTTC. Its translation: CASRLTGVDEQFF.

The chain is built from TRBV25-1 and TRBJ1-1; D ambiguous. V lost 7 bases to trimming and J lost 3 bases, with 12 bases between them. Germline V gene data show CDR1 as MGHDK and CDR2 as SYGVNS. The CDR3 has 13 amino acids. CDR3: CASMDPGDTEAFF. CDR3 in DNA: TGTGCCAGCATGGATCCCGGGGACACTGAAGCTTTCTTT.

The chain links TRBV27 to TRBJ2-5; no clear D gene. Trimming pared 2 bases from V and 1 base from J, leaving 5 bases between. The CDR3 has 13 amino acids. Per germline, CDR1 MNHEY and CDR2 SMNVEV (reference sequence). The CDR3 DNA reads as TGTGCCAGCAGTTTAACCTTCCAAGAGACCCAGTACTTC. This sequence encodes CASSLTFQETQYF.

V gene TRBV7-2 combines with J gene TRBJ2-7, with D possibly being TRBD1 (6 bases). There are 15 residues in the CDR3. V was shortened by 3 bases and J by 1 base, with 13 bases between the two germline ends. CDR1 and CDR2 (germline): SGHTA, FQGNSA. The CDR3 DNA is TGTGCCAGCAGCTTTTTGGGACAAAAATCCTACGAGCAGTACTTC. It translates to CASSFLGQKSYEQYF.

The table lists this clonotype with a few counts. The chain is built from TRBV4-2 and TRBJ2-3; D is undetermined. The V gene's germline CDR1 is LGHNA and CDR2 YNFKEQ. This CDR3 is 16 amino acids long. Trimming removed 5 bases at V and 4 bases at J, with 19 bases between. CDR3 nucleotides: TGTGCCAGCAGCACCCGGAACAGTCCGGTCCCAGATACGCAGTATTTT. It yields the protein CASSTRNSPVPDTQYF.

This chain uses TRBV4-3 with TRBJ2-7; TRBD2 matches 7 bases. Germline CDR1 reads LGHNA; CDR2 reads YSLEER. The junction had 8 bases not matched to a gene; V was cut back by 3 bases and J by 3 bases. The CDR3 has 15 amino acids. This CDR3 reads CASSQEFTGGYEQYF. The CDR3 DNA reads as TGCGCCAGCAGCCAGGAGTTTACGGGGGGCTACGAGCAGTACTTC.

V is TRBV6-2 or TRBV6-3 and J is TRBJ2-7, with 9 bases aligning to TRBD1. This CDR3 comprises 14 residues. Losses at the gene ends were 2 bases for V and 6 bases for J; bases not matched to a gene: 5. The germline gives CDR1 MNHEY, CDR2 SVGEGT. CDR3 in amino acids: CASSYGGQGSEQYF. DNA of the CDR3: TGTGCCAGCAGTTACGGGGGACAGGGATCCGAGCAGTACTTC.

This chain links TRBV7-8 with TRBJ2-6, with a weak D call TRBD2 (6 bases). V lost 8 bases, J lost 1 base, and 21 bases lay in between. This CDR3 is 18 amino acids long. Germline CDR1 is SGHVS and CDR2 is FQNEAQ. In DNA, the CDR3 is TGTGCCAGCGGGGGATCGGGACTGCCAGCTTCTGGGGCCAACGTCCTGACTTTC. Protein: CASGGSGLPASGANVLTF. The full variable domain, its missing parts supplied by reference TRBV7-8 and TRBJ2-6, is GAGVSQSPRYKVAKRGQDVALRCDPISGHVSLFWYQQALGQGPEFLTYFQNEAQLDKSGLPSDRFFAERPEGSVSTLKIQRTQQEDSAVYLCASGGSGLPASGANVLTFGAGSRLTVL.

This sequence joins TRBV27 and TRBJ2-7, with 7 positions matching TRBD1. In germline, CDR1 is MNHEY, CDR2 SMNVEV (reference sequence). With V trimmed by 4 bases and J by 5 bases, 8 bases remained unmatched. The CDR3 covers 14 residues. This CDR3 reads CASSSSDRPDEQYF. CDR3 DNA sequence: TGTGCCAGCAGTTCATCGGACAGGCCCGACGAGCAGTACTTC.

The genes are TRBV27 and TRBJ1-2; D remains unclear. Deletions cut 5 bases from V and 0 bases from J, with 16 bases between. Germline V gene sequence: CDR1 MNHEY, CDR2 SMNVEV (reference sequence). The CDR3 has 16 residues. This CDR3 reads CASSHTPPEANYGYTF. The CDR3 nucleotides are TGTGCCAGCAGTCACACCCCTCCGGAAGCTAACTATGGCTACACCTTC.

The chain has TRBV4-3 and TRBJ2-7; the D gene is possibly TRBD2 (5 bases). The V gene's germline CDR1 is LGHNA and CDR2 YSLEER. The germline V and J ends were trimmed by 0 bases and 2 bases, with 11 bases remaining between them. There are 15 residues in the CDR3. CDR3 sequence (DNA): TGCGCCAGCAGCCAAGAGGTGCACGGGGCCTACGAGCAGTACTTC. Translation: CASSQEVHGAYEQYF.